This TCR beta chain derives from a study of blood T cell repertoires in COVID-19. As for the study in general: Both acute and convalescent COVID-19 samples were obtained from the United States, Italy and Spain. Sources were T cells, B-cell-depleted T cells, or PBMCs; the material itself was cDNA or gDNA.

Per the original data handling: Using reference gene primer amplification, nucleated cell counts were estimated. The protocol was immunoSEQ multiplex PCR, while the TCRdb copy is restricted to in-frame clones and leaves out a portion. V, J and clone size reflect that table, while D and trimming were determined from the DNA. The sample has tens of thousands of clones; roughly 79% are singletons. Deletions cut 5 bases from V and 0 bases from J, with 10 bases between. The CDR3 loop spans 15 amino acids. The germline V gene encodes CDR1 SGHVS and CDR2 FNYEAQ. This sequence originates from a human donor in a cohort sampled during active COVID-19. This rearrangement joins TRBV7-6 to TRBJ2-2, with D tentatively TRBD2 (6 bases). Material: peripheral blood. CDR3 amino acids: CASSRGTANTGELFF. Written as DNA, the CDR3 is TGTGCCAGCAGCCGGGGGACTGCGAACACCGGGGAGCTGTTTTTT.